Listed here are 29 T cell receptor beta chains from one sample, sequenced in a study of cytomegalovirus exposure and HLA in healthy donors. The PCR employed 60 Vbeta primers together with 13 Jbeta primers. Profiling relied on immunoSEQ multiplex PCR, and the TCRdb table lists in-frame clones only, not all of them. The data show around 220,000 clones, 60% to 80% seen once. Specimen: PBMCs. These receptors came from a man between 18 and 35 years old in good health and CMV-seronegative.

This clone was observed a few times. The chain couples TRBV7-6 to TRBJ2-7; TRBD2 is a possible D gene (6 bases). The CDR3 has 16 amino acids. Germline assignment: CDR1 SGHVS and CDR2 FNYEAQ. V dropped 5 bases and J dropped 2 bases, with 19 bases sitting between them. The CDR3 loop is CASSPGPLAGTYEQYF. The DNA of the CDR3 is TGTGCCAGCAGCCCCGGACCGTTGGCGGGAACCTACGAGCAGTACTTC. Variable domain in full (rest from reference TRBV7-6 and TRBJ2-7): GAGVSQSPRYKVTKRGQDVALRCDPISGHVSLYWYRQALGQGPEFLTYFNYEAQQDKSGLPNDRFSAERPEGSISTLTIQRTEQRDSAMYRCASSPGPLAGTYEQYFGPGTRLTVT.

On this clone itself: Within the sample, other DNA sequences also encode this same CDR3. This chain joins TRBV9 and TRBJ1-2; D perhaps matches TRBD1 (5 bases). Germline assignment: CDR1 SGDLS and CDR2 YYNGEE. This CDR3 has 15 residues. Trimming removed 0 bases at V and 0 bases at J, with 9 bases between. This CDR3 is CASSVGQGTNYGYTF. DNA for the CDR3: TGTGCCAGCAGCGTAGGCCAGGGAACTAACTATGGCTACACCTTC.

This clone has a single count. This chain connects TRBV4-3 to TRBJ2-2; tentatively, D is TRBD1 (5 bases). The ends were cut back, 0 bases at V and 0 bases at J, with 11 bases in the middle. The CDR3 has 17 residues. Germline CDR1 LGHNA, CDR2 YSLEER. The CDR3 here is CASSQEFVDTNTGELFF. Here the CDR3 DNA reads TGCGCCAGCAGCCAAGAGTTTGTGGACACGAACACCGGGGAGCTGTTTTTT.

The chain is built from TRBV7-3 and TRBJ1-1, with D perhaps matching TRBD1 (5 bases). The germline V and J ends were trimmed by 1 base and 8 bases, with 14 bases remaining between them. Germline CDR1 SGHTA, CDR2 FQGTGA. This CDR3 is 14 amino acids long. The CDR3 loop is CASSLNLNGGEAFF. As DNA, the CDR3 is TGTGCCAGCAGCTTAAACCTTAATGGGGGGGAAGCTTTCTTT.

The V and J genes are TRBV5-4 and TRBJ2-7, with D maybe TRBD2 (5 bases). Trimming removed 0 bases at V and 7 bases at J, with 8 bases between. Germline-derived CDR1 and CDR2 are SGHNT and YYREEE (reference sequence). The CDR3 is 12 amino acids. CDR3 protein: CASSLAPGEQYF. In DNA form, the CDR3 reads TGTGCCAGCAGCTTGGCACCGGGGGAGCAGTACTTC.

V usage is TRBV2 and J usage is TRBJ2-7; 10 bases line up with TRBD1. Germline loops: CDR1 SNHLY, CDR2 FYNNEI. Trimming at V came to 5 bases and at J to 3 bases, leaving 4 bases not matched to a gene. The length of the CDR3 is 14 residues. CDR3 amino acids: CASSRDRGDYEQYF. CDR3 nucleotide sequence: TGTGCCAGCAGTCGGGACAGGGGTGACTACGAGCAGTACTTC.

J is TRBJ1-2 and V is TRBV7-9; unclear D gene. Germline CDR1 and CDR2: SEHNR and FQNEAQ (reference sequence). The CDR3 loop spans 14 amino acids. The V gene lost 1 base and the J gene lost 3 bases, with 9 bases spanning the gap. The DNA of the CDR3 is TGTGCCAGCAGCTTAGTGGAGGCGGACTATGGCTACACCTTC. Amino acids: CASSLVEADYGYTF.

This chain links TRBV18 with TRBJ2-7; weak D call: TRBD1 (6 bases). Germline V gene sequence: CDR1 KGHSH, CDR2 LQKENI. The CDR3 extends over 12 amino acids. V dropped 3 bases and J dropped 4 bases, with 7 bases sitting between them. The CDR3 here is CASSPDRYEQYF. For the CDR3, the DNA is TGTGCCAGCTCACCTGACAGGTACGAGCAGTACTTC.

J is TRBJ2-5 and V is TRBV4-3; D is ambiguous. The V end was cut by 3 bases, the J end by 11 bases, with 13 bases between. Germline CDR1 and CDR2: LGHNA and YSLEER. The CDR3 has 12 amino acids. The CDR3 loop reads CASSQSTVEQYF. For the CDR3, the DNA is TGCGCCAGCAGCCAGTCAACCGTTGAGCAGTACTTC.

The chain joins TRBV9 to TRBJ2-5; D might be TRBD1 (6 bases). Germline CDR1 and CDR2: SGDLS and YYNGEE. This CDR3 has 14 residues. V was shortened by 4 bases and J by 4 bases, with 14 bases between the two germline ends. Here the CDR3 reads CASSPGWGRETQYF. The CDR3 nucleotides are TGTGCCAGCAGCCCGGGGTGGGGGCGAGAGACCCAGTACTTC.

The chain carries TRBV28 and TRBJ1-2; 10 bases fit TRBD1. The germline gives CDR1 MDHEN, CDR2 SYDVKM. V shed 4 bases and J 4 bases; nucleotides not matched to a gene: 3. The CDR3 runs 14 residues. The CDR3 loop reads CASSSGTGVYGYTF. The CDR3 DNA follows: TGTGCCAGCAGTTCCGGGACAGGGGTCTATGGCTACACCTTC.

This chain connects TRBV10-3 to TRBJ1-2, with D hard to call. This CDR3 contains 14 residues. V was shortened by 0 bases and J by 2 bases, with 7 bases between the two germline ends. Germline V gives CDR1 ENHRY, CDR2 SYGVKD. The DNA of the CDR3 is TGTGCCATCAGTGAGTCTTCAGTGAACTATGGCTACACCTTC. Translation: CAISESSVNYGYTF.

Details on this clone: Sequence at one end of the junction differs from germline and may be a read error. This specimen includes other DNA sequences encoding the same CDR3. The CDR3, as DNA: TGCGCCAGCAGCGCACAGGGGAGCGCTGAAGCTTTCTTT. It translates to CASSAQGSAEAFF. V usage is TRBV7-9 and J usage is TRBJ1-1; TRBD1 matches at 7 bases. This CDR3 is 13 amino acids long. In germline, CDR1 is SEHNR, CDR2 FQNEAQ (reference sequence).

This clone was detected only a few times. The chain uses TRBV7-9 and TRBJ2-2, with 7 nucleotides matching TRBD1. V lost 5 bases, J lost 4 bases, and 13 bases stayed unmatched. The CDR3 length is 17 residues. Looked up from germline, CDR1 is SEHNR and CDR2 is FQNEAQ (reference sequence). CDR3 DNA: TGTGCCAGCAGCCCGATCCGTCGGACAGGAGTCACCGGGGAGCTGTTTTTT. It codes for CASSPIRRTGVTGELFF.

The chain uses TRBV27 and TRBJ2-7; TRBD1 aligns across 9 bases. CDR1 and CDR2 from the germline V gene are MNHEY and SMNVEV (reference sequence). The CDR3 sequence is 14 residues long. CDR3 nucleotides: TGTGCAGGGGACAGGGTTTTCGGGTTCGACGAGCAGTACTTC. Translated, it gives CAGDRVFGFDEQYF.

The chain couples TRBV5-1 to TRBJ2-2, with D possibly being TRBD1 (6 bases). This CDR3 is built from 13 residues. Germline CDR1 is SGHRS and CDR2 is YFSETQ. Trimming shortened V by 3 bases and J by 6 bases, and 9 bases separated the two germline ends. The CDR3 spells CASSSGQSGELFF. The DNA for the CDR3 is TGCGCCAGCAGCTCAGGACAGTCCGGGGAGCTGTTTTTT.

V is TRBV7-9 and J is TRBJ1-1; 7 nucleotides line up with TRBD1. Germline assignment: CDR1 SEHNR and CDR2 FQNEAQ (reference sequence). The ends lost 11 bases at V and 6 bases at J; junction bases unmatched: 3. CDR3 length: 10 amino acids. The chain's CDR3 is CAETGSEAFF. The DNA for the CDR3 is TGTGCCGAGACAGGGTCTGAAGCTTTCTTT. The variable domain in full, completed from reference TRBV7-9 and TRBJ1-1, reads DTGVSQNPRHKITKRGQNVTFRCDPISEHNRLYWYRQTLGQGPEFLTYFQNEAQLEKSRLLSDRFSAERPKGSFSTLEIQRTEQGDSAMYLCAETGSEAFFGQGTRLTVV.

The V and J genes are TRBV30 and TRBJ2-3; a weak D match, TRBD2 (5 bases). This CDR3 spans 14 amino acids. Germline V lookup: CDR1 GTSNPN, CDR2 SVGIG (reference sequence). V shed 2 bases and J shed 4 bases, with 13 bases lying between them. The CDR3 here is CAWSRTSVADTQYF. CDR3 DNA: TGTGCCTGGAGTCGCACTAGTGTCGCAGATACGCAGTATTTT.

This rearrangement joins TRBV27 to TRBJ2-2; D is undetermined. Trimming removed 6 bases at V and 1 base at J, with 6 bases between. This CDR3 is built from 13 residues. Germline CDR1 reads MNHEY; CDR2 reads SMNVEV (reference sequence). CDR3 amino acids: CASSGWNTGELFF. The CDR3 nucleotides are TGTGCCAGCAGCGGGTGGAACACCGGGGAGCTGTTTTTT.

In DNA form, the CDR3 reads TGCAGCGTTGAGGCTAGCGAAAGCTCCTACGAGCAGTACTTC. It yields the protein CSVEASESSYEQYF. The rearrangement links TRBV29-1 to TRBJ2-7, with D possibly being TRBD2 (6 bases). V gave up 3 bases and J gave up 0 bases, with 12 bases separating them. This CDR3 comprises 14 residues. Germline CDR1 is SQVTM and CDR2 is ANQGSEA.

The chain is built from TRBV6-5 and TRBJ1-1; no firm D call. Germline V gene data show CDR1 as MNHEY and CDR2 as SVGAGI. The length of the CDR3 is 14 residues. V was clipped by 4 bases and J by 3 bases, with 12 bases between them. The CDR3 loop reads CASSLRALYTEAFF. The CDR3 nucleotides are TGTGCCAGCAGTTTGCGGGCTTTGTACACTGAAGCTTTCTTT.

The CDR3, as DNA: TGTGCCAGCAGTGTCCAGGAAAACACCGGGGAGCTGTTTTTT. It yields the protein CASSVQENTGELFF. V usage is TRBV2 and J usage is TRBJ2-2; no clear D. The V gene lost 4 bases and the J gene lost 2 bases, with 8 bases spanning the gap. The CDR3 runs to 14 residues. Per the germline V gene, CDR1 is SNHLY and CDR2 is FYNNEI.

This chain uses TRBV7-2 with TRBJ2-5; TRBD1 agrees at 10 bases. The V gene's germline CDR1 is SGHTA and CDR2 FQGNSA. V lost 2 bases to trimming and J lost 3 bases; unmatched junction nucleotides: 3. There are 15 residues in the CDR3. CDR3 bases: TGTGCCAGCAGCTTACACGGGACAGGGGAAGAGACCCAGTACTTC. Residues: CASSLHGTGEETQYF.

This clone has only a few counts. The chain has TRBV4-3 and TRBJ2-7; 7 bases are shared with TRBD2. Unmatched junction bases numbered 11, after V lost 0 bases and J lost 3 bases. The CDR3 loop spans 17 amino acids. Germline V gene sequence: CDR1 LGHNA, CDR2 YSLEER. Here the CDR3 reads CASSQDTMASGNYEQYF. The CDR3, as DNA: TGCGCCAGCAGCCAAGATACGATGGCTAGCGGAAACTACGAGCAGTACTTC.

Comment on this clone: Different DNA sequences within this sample yield the same CDR3. The rearrangement links TRBV6-5 to TRBJ1-3; 8 nucleotides match TRBD1. The germline gives CDR1 MNHEY, CDR2 SVGAGI. The CDR3 has 14 amino acids. The junction had 4 bases not matched to a gene; V was cut back by 5 bases and J by 4 bases. In DNA, the CDR3 is TGTGCCAGCAGTCCCCAGGGGGCCGGAAACACCATATATTTT. Protein product: CASSPQGAGNTIYF.

This clone was counted between two and nine times. J is TRBJ1-4 and V is TRBV11-3; D uncertain. The CDR3 length is 12 residues. The germline V gene has CDR1 SGHNT and CDR2 YENEEA. With 8 bases removed from V and 8 bases from J, the gap between germline ends came to 12 bases. This chain's CDR3 is CASGSRGEKLFF. The CDR3 DNA sequence: TGTGCCAGCGGCAGCAGAGGGGAAAAACTGTTTTTT.

The chain carries TRBV30 and TRBJ2-7; 7 bases match TRBD1. CDR3 length: 15 residues. J lost 5 bases, V lost 3 bases, and 13 bases had no gene match. Germline V gives CDR1 GTSNPN, CDR2 SVGIG (reference sequence). CDR3 in DNA: TGTGCCTGGAGCCCGGGACAGCTGGTAACCCACGAGCAGTACTTC. This encodes CAWSPGQLVTHEQYF.

A few counts support this clone. The chain combines TRBV18 with TRBJ2-7; TRBD2 aligns across 9 bases. CDR3 size: 14 residues. V was pared by 2 bases and J by 7 bases, with 6 bases of the junction left unmatched. Germline-derived CDR1 and CDR2 are KGHSH and LQKENI. This CDR3 is CASSPWREGREQYF. The CDR3 region has the DNA TGTGCCAGCTCACCATGGCGGGAGGGCCGGGAGCAGTACTTC.

V and J are TRBV27 and TRBJ2-1; no clear D gene. V dropped 4 bases and J dropped 6 bases, with 13 bases sitting between them. Germline CDR1 is MNHEY and CDR2 is SMNVEV (reference sequence). The CDR3 has 14 residues. The DNA of the CDR3 is TGTGCCAGCAGTTCCCCCAGCGAAGGCAATGAGCAGTTCTTC. It encodes CASSSPSEGNEQFF.